The entry that follows covers one T cell receptor beta chain sequence. Antigen unknown. This may be a read error: a much more frequent sequence differs by one nucleotide. General observations from the study: The larger-cohort validation was restricted to a single TCR beta V-J rearrangement rather than whole repertoires.

The CDR3 loop spans 13 amino acids. Germline loops: CDR1 MGHDK, CDR2 SYGVNS. Semi-nested PCR with Nested Universal Primer A followed constant-region reverse priming of full-length variable regions. TCRdb independently ran MiXCR on the 5' RACE reads; one entry per CDR3 protein. The sample holds some 8,700 distinct CDR3 sequences; around 16% are singletons and the top ten take 3.5%. Memory CD4+ cells were defined as CD4+CD45RO+CD25-. The clonotype comes from a female donor with breast cancer. This chain uses TRBV25-1 with TRBJ2-1; D is unresolved. Sequencing was done on a sample of memory CD4+ T cells sorted from blood. Subset meaning: memory CD4+ T cells, CD4+CD45RO+CD25-. The CDR3 is CASKESSYDEQFF. The CDR3 nucleotides read TGTGCCAGCAAAGAAAGCTCCTACGATGAGCAGTTCTTC.